The clone carrying this T cell receptor (beta chain) has a single count. The data were taken from a study of blood T cell repertoires in COVID-19. Study as a whole: COVID-19 samples, acute and convalescent, were from the United States, Italy and Spain. Sources were T cells, B-cell-depleted T cells, or PBMCs; the material itself was cDNA or gDNA.

The V end lost 5 bases, the J end lost 8 bases, and 16 bases lay between the germline ends. This CDR3 is 14 amino acids long. Germline lookup yields CDR1 SGHVS and CDR2 FQNEAQ. The assay was immunoSEQ multiplex PCR, and TCRdb's table has in-frame clones only and misses some. Among just under 350,000 clones, 75% to 90% were seen once, and the ten largest hold around 6%. The Seattle patients joined while their infection was active and were tracked longitudinally afterward. The sequencing input was peripheral blood. This receptor was taken from a woman aged 50 to 65 with COVID-19, enrolled during active disease. The J gene is TRBJ2-1, the V gene TRBV7-8; a weak D match, TRBD1 (6 bases). The CDR3 here is CASSLVRGAHEQFF. Here the CDR3 DNA reads TGTGCCAGCAGCCTGGTCAGGGGCGCCCATGAGCAGTTCTTC.